This T cell receptor beta chain was documented in a study of T cell responses to AZD1222 COVID-19 vaccine. The repertoire was sequenced with immunoSEQ multiplex PCR; TCRdb's copy has only in-frame clones and lacks some. The sample contains some 150,000 clones, 85% to 95% of which appear only once. Comment on this clone: Its antigen remains unknown.

Overall study findings and caveats: It was only after the peak T cell response that any repertoires were sampled. Vaccination with two AZD1222 doses was followed by a rise in Spike-specific TCR breadth and depth. Clonal diversity was possibly underestimated, and the donors were mostly white British, with more females.

Deletions cut 2 bases from V and 7 bases from J, with 9 bases between. This CDR3 contains 13 residues. Here the sequenced sample was peripheral blood, taken on day 0 of AZD1222 vaccination. The TCR sequence derives from an adult in good health. This chain connects TRBV12-3 or TRBV12-4 to TRBJ2-1; no clear D. CDR3 sequence reads: CASSLLGKNEQFF. Written as DNA, the CDR3 is TGTGCCAGCAGTTTACTGGGAAAAAATGAGCAGTTCTTC.